The rows below give T cell receptor beta chains drawn from one sample of a study of CDR3 diversity in severe acne. TCRdb used MiXCR to reprocess the PCR reads, holding one entry per CDR3 protein. The table lists about 90,000 distinct CDR3 sequences, around 50% of them singletons. The sequencing sample was made of blood. The receptors were sampled from a male donor with severe acne vulgaris. CDR3s include the opening cysteine and the closing phenylalanine or tryptophan. D genes are given only for firm matches. Where a row states a size, it is once, few, many or the class of an expanded clone; other rows omit it.

>.|TRBV7-2|.|TRBJ1-2
CATSRDHRSPDGYTF
TGTGCCACCAGCAGAGATCATCGTTCCCCTGATGGCTACACCTTC
>many|TRBV20-1|TRBD2|TRBJ2-1
CSARKRAGVTSYNEQFF
TGCAGTGCTAGAAAGCGAGCGGGGGTTACCTCCTACAATGAGCAGTTCTTC
>many|TRBV20-1|.|TRBJ2-7
CSASYPGKRTTYEQYF
TGCAGTGCATCATACCCCGGTAAGCGGACCACCTACGAGCAGTACTTC
>.|TRBV28|.|TRBJ1-5
CASSLAGGGQPQHF
TGTGCCAGCAGTTTAGCCGGGGGCGGTCAGCCCCAGCATTTT
>few|TRBV10-3|TRBD2|TRBJ2-1
CAISGTSGSSYNEQFF
TGTGCCATCAGTGGGACTAGCGGGAGCTCCTACAATGAGCAGTTCTTC
>.|TRBV20-1|TRBD2|TRBJ2-1
CSASGRPVYNEQFF
TGCAGTGCTAGCGGGAGGCCAGTCTACAATGAGCAGTTCTTC
>.|TRBV7-9|TRBD1|TRBJ2-5
CASSTGTGTQETQYF
TGTGCCAGCAGCACCGGGACAGGGACCCAAGAGACCCAGTACTTC
>.|TRBV24-1|TRBD1|TRBJ2-5
CATSLDRERETQYF
TGTGCCACCTCCCTGGACAGGGAGAGGGAGACCCAGTACTTC
>medium-sized|TRBV29-1|.|TRBJ2-7
CSVAQGTYEQYF
TGCAGCGTTGCTCAGGGAACCTACGAGCAGTACTTC
>.|TRBV7-9|.|TRBJ2-5
CASSHRQEIQETQYF
TGTGCCAGCAGCCATCGACAGGAAATCCAAGAGACCCAGTACTTC
>.|TRBV19|.|TRBJ2-5
CASSIGGWETQYF
TGTGCCAGTAGTATAGGGGGTTGGGAGACCCAGTACTTC
>.|TRBV20-1|TRBD2|TRBJ2-5
CSAVTSGSYQETQYF
TGCAGTGCTGTTACTAGCGGGAGCTACCAAGAGACCCAGTACTTC
>.|TRBV20-1|.|TRBJ2-5
CSAKRETQYF
TGCAGTGCTAAACGCGAGACCCAGTACTTC
>.|TRBV24-1|.|TRBJ1-1
CAISEAPGHTNTEAFF
TGTGCCATCAGTGAAGCCCCGGGACACACGAACACTGAAGCTTTCTTT
>many|TRBV28|TRBD2|TRBJ2-1
CASSPSGLATYNEQFF
TGTGCCAGCAGTCCGTCGGGACTAGCTACCTACAATGAGCAGTTCTTC
>.|TRBV10-3|.|TRBJ1-2
CAISEGDIPYGYTF
TGTGCCATCAGTGAGGGGGACATTCCCTATGGCTACACCTTC
>.|TRBV20-1|.|TRBJ2-7
CSARARNKAYEQYF
TGCAGTGCTAGAGCTCGCAACAAGGCCTACGAGCAGTACTTC
>many|TRBV5-6|TRBD1|TRBJ1-2
CASSRNDREWGGYTF
TGTGCCAGCAGCCGAAATGACAGGGAATGGGGTGGCTACACCTTC
>.|TRBV27|.|TRBJ1-1
CASRDNSGFTEAFF
TGTGCCAGCAGGGACAACTCAGGGTTTACTGAAGCTTTCTTT
>few|TRBV7-9|.|TRBJ2-5
CASSFSGETQYF
TGTGCCAGCAGTTTTTCAGGGGAGACCCAGTACTTC
>.|TRBV2|.|TRBJ1-1
CASSGVEAFF
TGTGCCAGCAGTGGAGTTGAAGCTTTCTTT